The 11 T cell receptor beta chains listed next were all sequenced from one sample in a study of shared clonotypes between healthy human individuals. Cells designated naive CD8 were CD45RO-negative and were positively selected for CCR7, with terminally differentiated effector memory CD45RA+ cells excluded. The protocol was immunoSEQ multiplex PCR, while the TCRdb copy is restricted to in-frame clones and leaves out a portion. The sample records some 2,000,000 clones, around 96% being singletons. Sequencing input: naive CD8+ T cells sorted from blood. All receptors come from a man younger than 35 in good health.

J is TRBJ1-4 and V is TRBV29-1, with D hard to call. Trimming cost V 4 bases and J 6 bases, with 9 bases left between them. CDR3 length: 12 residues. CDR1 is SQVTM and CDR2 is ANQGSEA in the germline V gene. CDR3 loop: CSVGAGYEKLFF. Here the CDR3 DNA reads TGCAGCGTTGGGGCGGGATATGAAAAACTGTTTTTT.

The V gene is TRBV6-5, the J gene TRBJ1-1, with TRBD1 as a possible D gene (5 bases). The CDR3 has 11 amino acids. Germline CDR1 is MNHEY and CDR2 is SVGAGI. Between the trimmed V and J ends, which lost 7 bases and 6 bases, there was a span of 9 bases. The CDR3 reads CASNAGAEAFF. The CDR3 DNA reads TGTGCCAGCAATGCGGGGGCTGAAGCTTTCTTT.

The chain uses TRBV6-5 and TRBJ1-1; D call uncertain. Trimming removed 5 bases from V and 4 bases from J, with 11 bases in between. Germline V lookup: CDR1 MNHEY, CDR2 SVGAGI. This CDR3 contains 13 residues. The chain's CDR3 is CASSPHVGTEAFF. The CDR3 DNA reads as TGTGCCAGCAGTCCACATGTGGGCACTGAAGCTTTCTTT.

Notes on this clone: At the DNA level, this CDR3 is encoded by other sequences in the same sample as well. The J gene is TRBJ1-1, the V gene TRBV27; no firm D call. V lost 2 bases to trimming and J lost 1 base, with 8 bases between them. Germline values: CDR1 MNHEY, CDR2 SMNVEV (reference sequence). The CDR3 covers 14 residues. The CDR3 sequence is CASSLRTANTEAFF. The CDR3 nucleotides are TGTGCCAGCAGTTTAAGAACGGCGAACACTGAAGCTTTCTTT.

In DNA, the CDR3 is TGCGCCAGCAGCCAAGATTTTAGCGGGAGAGGAGAGACCCAGTACTTC. It codes for CASSQDFSGRGETQYF. This chain joins TRBV4-3 and TRBJ2-5; 9 bases line up with TRBD2. The germline gives CDR1 LGHNA, CDR2 YSLEER. V was pared by 0 bases and J by 4 bases, with 6 bases of the junction left unmatched. The CDR3 extends over 16 amino acids.

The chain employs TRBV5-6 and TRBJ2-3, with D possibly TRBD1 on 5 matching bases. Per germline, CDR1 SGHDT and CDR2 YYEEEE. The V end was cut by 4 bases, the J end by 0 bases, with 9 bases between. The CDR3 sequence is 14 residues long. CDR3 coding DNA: TGTGCCAGCAGCCTTCAGGGTAGCACAGATACGCAGTATTTT. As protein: CASSLQGSTDTQYF.

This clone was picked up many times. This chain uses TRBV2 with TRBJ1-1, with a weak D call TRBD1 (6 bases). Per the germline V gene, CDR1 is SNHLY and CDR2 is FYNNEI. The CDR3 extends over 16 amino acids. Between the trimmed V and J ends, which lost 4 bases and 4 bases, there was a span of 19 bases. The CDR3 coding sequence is TGTGCCAGCAGTGCGGGGGCGGTGAGGGTGAGCACTGAAGCTTTCTTT. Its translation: CASSAGAVRVSTEAFF.

The CDR3 spells CASTKREGPLSGANVLTF. The CDR3 coding sequence is TGTGCCAGCACCAAAAGGGAGGGGCCCCTCTCTGGGGCCAACGTCCTGACTTTC. This sequence joins TRBV21-1 and TRBJ2-6; TRBD2 reflects the table's D call only, with no check against the DNA. TRBV21-1 is labeled a pseudogene. CDR3 length: 18 residues.

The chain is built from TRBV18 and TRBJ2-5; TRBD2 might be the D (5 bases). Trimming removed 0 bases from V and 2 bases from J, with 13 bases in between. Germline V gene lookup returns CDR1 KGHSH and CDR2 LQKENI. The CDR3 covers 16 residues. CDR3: CASSPPRLAYQETQYF. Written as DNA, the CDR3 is TGTGCCAGCTCACCACCTCGCCTAGCCTATCAAGAGACCCAGTACTTC.

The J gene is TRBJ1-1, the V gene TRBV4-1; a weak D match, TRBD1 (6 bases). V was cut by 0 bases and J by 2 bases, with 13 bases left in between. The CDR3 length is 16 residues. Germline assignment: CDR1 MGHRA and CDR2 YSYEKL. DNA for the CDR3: TGCGCCAGCAGCCAAGAACGCAGGGGCGGCAACACTGAAGCTTTCTTT. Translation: CASSQERRGGNTEAFF.

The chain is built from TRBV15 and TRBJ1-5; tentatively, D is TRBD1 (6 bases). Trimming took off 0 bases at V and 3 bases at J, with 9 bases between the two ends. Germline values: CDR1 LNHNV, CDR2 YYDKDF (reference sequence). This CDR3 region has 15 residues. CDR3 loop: CATSRDRGANQPQHF. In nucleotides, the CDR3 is TGTGCCACCAGCAGAGATCGGGGGGCCAATCAGCCCCAGCATTTT.